The clone carrying this TCR beta chain was found a few times. These data come from a study of early T cells in non-severe SARS-CoV-2 infection. For the study at large: Whole-blood bulk RNA, unsorted, was sequenced, and chains were unpaired.

Per germline, CDR1 SGHTA and CDR2 FQGNSA. Trimming removed 1 base from V and 10 bases from J; junction bases left unmatched: 4. The length of the CDR3 is 14 residues. Individual cDNA molecules received unique molecular identifiers. TCRdb re-called the 5' RACE reads through MiXCR, storing one row per CDR3 protein. The sample lists about 83,000 distinct CDR3 sequences, roughly 12% occurring once. The TCR originated in an adult who was a healthcare worker with PCR-confirmed SARS-CoV-2 infection or an uninfected control (not recorded which). The V and J genes are TRBV7-2 and TRBJ1-6; 7 bases match TRBD1. Input material: whole blood. The CDR3 nucleotides read TGTGCCAGCAGCTTAGAGGGGGCCGGATCACCCCTCCACTTT. Protein: CASSLEGAGSPLHF.